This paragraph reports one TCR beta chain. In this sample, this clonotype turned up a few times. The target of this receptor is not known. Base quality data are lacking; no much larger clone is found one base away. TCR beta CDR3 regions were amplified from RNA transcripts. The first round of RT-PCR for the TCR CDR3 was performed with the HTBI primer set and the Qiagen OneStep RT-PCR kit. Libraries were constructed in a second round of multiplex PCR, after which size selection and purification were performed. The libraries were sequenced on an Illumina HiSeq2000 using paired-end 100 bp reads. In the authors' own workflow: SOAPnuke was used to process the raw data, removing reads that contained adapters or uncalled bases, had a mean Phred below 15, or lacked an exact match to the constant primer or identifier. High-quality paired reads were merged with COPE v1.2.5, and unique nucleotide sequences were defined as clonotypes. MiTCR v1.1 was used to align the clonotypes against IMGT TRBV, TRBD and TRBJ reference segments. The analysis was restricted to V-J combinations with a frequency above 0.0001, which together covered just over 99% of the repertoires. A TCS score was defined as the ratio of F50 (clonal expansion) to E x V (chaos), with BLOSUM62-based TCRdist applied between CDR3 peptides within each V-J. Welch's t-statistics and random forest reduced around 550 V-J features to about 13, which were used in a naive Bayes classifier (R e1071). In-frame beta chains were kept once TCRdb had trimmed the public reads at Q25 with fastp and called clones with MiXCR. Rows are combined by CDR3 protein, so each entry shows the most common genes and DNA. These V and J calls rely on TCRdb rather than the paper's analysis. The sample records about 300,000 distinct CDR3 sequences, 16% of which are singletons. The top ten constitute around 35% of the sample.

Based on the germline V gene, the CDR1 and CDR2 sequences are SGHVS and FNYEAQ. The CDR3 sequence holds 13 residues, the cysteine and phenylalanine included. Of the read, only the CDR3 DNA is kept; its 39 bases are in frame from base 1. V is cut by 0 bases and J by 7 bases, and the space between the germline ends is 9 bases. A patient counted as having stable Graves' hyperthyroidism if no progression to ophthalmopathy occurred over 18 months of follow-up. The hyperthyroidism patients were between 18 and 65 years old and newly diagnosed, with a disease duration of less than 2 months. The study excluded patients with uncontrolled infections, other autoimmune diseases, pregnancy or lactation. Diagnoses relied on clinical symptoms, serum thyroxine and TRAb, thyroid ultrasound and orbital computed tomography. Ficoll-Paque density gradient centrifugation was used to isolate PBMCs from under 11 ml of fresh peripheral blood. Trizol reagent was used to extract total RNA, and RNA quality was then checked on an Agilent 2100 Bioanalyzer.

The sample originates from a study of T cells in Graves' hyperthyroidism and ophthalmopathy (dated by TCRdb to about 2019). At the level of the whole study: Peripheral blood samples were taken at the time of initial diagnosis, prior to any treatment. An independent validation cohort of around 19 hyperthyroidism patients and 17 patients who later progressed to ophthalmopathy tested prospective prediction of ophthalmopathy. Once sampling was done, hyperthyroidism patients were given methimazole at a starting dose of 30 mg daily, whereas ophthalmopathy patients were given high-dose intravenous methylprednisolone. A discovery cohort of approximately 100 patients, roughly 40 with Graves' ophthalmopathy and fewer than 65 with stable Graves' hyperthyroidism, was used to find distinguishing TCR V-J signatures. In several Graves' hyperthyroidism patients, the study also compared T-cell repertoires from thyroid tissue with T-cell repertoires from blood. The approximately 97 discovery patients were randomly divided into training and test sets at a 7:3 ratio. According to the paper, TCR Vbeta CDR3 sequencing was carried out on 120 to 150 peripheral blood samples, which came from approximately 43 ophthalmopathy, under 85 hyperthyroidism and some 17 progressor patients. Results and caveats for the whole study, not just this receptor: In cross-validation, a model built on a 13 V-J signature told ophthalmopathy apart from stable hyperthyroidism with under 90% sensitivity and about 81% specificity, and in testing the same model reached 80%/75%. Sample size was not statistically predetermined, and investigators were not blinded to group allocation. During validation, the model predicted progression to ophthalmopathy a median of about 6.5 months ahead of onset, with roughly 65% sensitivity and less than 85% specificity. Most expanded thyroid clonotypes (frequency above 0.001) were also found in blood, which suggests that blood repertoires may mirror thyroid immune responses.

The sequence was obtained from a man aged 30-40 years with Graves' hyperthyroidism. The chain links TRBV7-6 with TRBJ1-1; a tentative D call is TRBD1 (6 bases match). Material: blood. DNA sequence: TGTGCCAGCAGCTTAGCAGGGGGGGTTGAAGCTTTCTTT. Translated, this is CASSLAGGVEAFF.